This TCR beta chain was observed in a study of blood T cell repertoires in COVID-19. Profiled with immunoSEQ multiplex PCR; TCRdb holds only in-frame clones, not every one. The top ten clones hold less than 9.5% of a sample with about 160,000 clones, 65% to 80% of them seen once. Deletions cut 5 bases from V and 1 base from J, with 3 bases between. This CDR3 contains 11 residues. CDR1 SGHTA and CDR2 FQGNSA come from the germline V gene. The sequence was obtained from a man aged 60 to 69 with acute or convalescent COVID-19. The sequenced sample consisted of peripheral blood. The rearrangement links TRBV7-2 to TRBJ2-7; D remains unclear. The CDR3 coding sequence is TGTGCCAGCAGCGCGTCCTACGAGCAGTACTTC. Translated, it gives CASSASYEQYF. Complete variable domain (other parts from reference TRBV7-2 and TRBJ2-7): GAGVSQSPSNKVTEKGKDVELRCDPISGHTALYWYRQSLGQGLEFLIYFQGNSAPDKSGLPSDRFSAERTGGSVSTLTIQRTQQEDSAVYLCASSASYEQYFGPGTRLTVT.